Each of the 5 T cell receptor beta chains below was sequenced from the same sample in a study of tumor-infiltrating lymphocytes in primary liver carcinoma. The blood RNA (from unsorted whole blood) was obtained, and germline DNA was also extracted. A primer matching the constant region was used to make TCR beta cDNA from 500 to 600 ng of total RNA. Three nested multiplex PCR rounds, a slightly modified ARM-PCR method, built the TCR beta libraries. The study ran its first two PCR rounds for roughly 10 cycles each, using TRBV1-TRBV30 forward primers and a C-beta reverse primer. One entry per CDR3 protein, called by TCRdb with MiXCR from the multiplex PCR reads. The sample lists fewer than 250,000 distinct CDR3 sequences, less than 75% occurring once. Source material: peripheral blood. These receptors were obtained from an older woman with primary liver carcinoma and hepatitis B virus infection.

Regarding this clonotype: The junction and the germline gene differ at one end; a read error may be behind it. The chain is built from TRBV7-8 and TRBJ2-7; D gene uncertain. CDR3 length: 15 residues. CDR1 and CDR2 (germline): SGHVS, FQNEAQ. CDR3 residues: CASNLILGLAYEQYF. Written as DNA, the CDR3 is TGTGCCAGCAACTTAATTCTGGGGTTAGCCTACGAGCAGTACTTC.

As concerns this clonotype: One end of the junction varies from germline; a read error may be responsible. V usage is TRBV7-8 and J usage is TRBJ2-5, with TRBD1 matching over 8 bases. Per the germline V gene, CDR1 is SGHVS and CDR2 is FQNEAQ. The CDR3 runs 15 residues. The CDR3 coding sequence is TGTGCCGGCAGCTTTCGACAGGGGCCGTCGGATACCCAGTACTTC. Amino acid sequence: CAGSFRQGPSDTQYF. Combining the CDR3 with reference TRBV7-8 and TRBJ2-5 gives the whole variable domain GAGVSQSPRYKVAKRGQDVALRCDPISGHVSLFWYQQALGQGPEFLTYFQNEAQLDKSGLPSDRFFAERPEGSVSTLKIQRTQQEDSAVYLCAGSFRQGPSDTQYFGPGTRLLVL.

Many counts were recorded for this clonotype. This rearrangement joins TRBV6-6 to TRBJ2-7, with TRBD2 identical over 11 bases. The CDR3 consists of 15 residues. Looked up from germline, CDR1 is MNHNY and CDR2 is SVGAGI (reference sequence). The junction had 7 bases not matched to a gene; V was cut back by 6 bases and J by 3 bases. CDR3 coding DNA: TGTGCCAGCAGACCCGGACTAGCGGGCTTCTACGAGCAGTACTTC. Its translation: CASRPGLAGFYEQYF.

About this clonotype: A much larger clonotype is one base distant, so this may be a read error. The CDR3 reads CASSQDFLSYEQHF. The CDR3 bases are TGCGCCAGCAGCCAAGACTTCCTCTCCTACGAGCAGCACTTC. The chain is built from TRBV4-1 and TRBJ2-7; no definite D call. Germline V gene data show CDR1 as MGHRA and CDR2 as YSYEKL. The CDR3 is 14 amino acids.

On this clonotype: This likely comes from a read error, as the CDR3 has no conserved phenylalanine or tryptophan at its end. The chain couples TRBV12-3 or TRBV12-4 to TRBJ1-5; no definite D call. The CDR3 sequence is 15 residues long. CDR3 amino acids: CANSLGRTENQPQHL. CDR3 bases: TGTGCCAACAGTTTAGGTCGGACGGAAAATCAGCCCCAGCATCTT.